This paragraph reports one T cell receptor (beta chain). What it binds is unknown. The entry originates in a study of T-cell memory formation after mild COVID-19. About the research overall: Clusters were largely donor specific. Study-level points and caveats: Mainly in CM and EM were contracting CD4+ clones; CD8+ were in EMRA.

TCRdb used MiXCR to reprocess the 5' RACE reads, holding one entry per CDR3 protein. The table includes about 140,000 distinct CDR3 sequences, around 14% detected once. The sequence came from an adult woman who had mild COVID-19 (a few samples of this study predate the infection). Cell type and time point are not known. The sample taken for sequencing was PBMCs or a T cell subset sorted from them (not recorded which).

The CDR3 reads CASSSPRQAADGNTIYF. Written as DNA, the CDR3 is TGTGCCAGCAGCTCCCCTAGGCAGGCGGCGGACGGAAACACCATATATTTT. J is TRBJ1-3 and V is TRBV7-9, with D unresolved. V dropped 4 bases and J dropped 4 bases, with 20 bases sitting between them. Germline assignment: CDR1 SEHNR and CDR2 FQNEAQ (reference sequence). The CDR3 covers 17 residues.